This T cell receptor (beta chain) was retrieved from a study of blood T cells in healthy people across ages. A sample-barcoded 5' primer and a J-beta primer mix were used in a second PCR of roughly 6 to 11 cycles. TCRdb reprocessed the 5' RACE reads with MiXCR, giving one entry per CDR3 protein. Of hundreds of thousands of distinct CDR3 sequences in the sample, 45% to 50% were seen once. Study-level points and caveats: Unsorted PBMCs ruled out conclusive naive versus antigen-experienced comparison. Estimates based on one million T cells were treated as lower bounds.

Germline loops: CDR1 ENHRY, CDR2 SYGVKD. The CDR3 totals 13 residues. Trimming took 0 bases from V and 3 from J, leaving 5 bases between them. This clonotype was seen only a few times. The antigen remains undetermined. V gene TRBV10-3 combines with J gene TRBJ1-2; D is uncertain. This clonotype was sampled from a woman aged 60-75 years in good health. The sequenced sample was blood. The CDR3 spells CAISESLDYGYTF. CDR3 DNA sequence: TGTGCCATCAGTGAGTCGCTGGACTATGGCTACACCTTC.